The rows below give T cell receptor beta chains drawn from one sample of a study of blood T cell repertoires in COVID-19. Sequencing used immunoSEQ multiplex PCR; TCRdb keeps in-frame clones, though not all of them. This repertoire shows 37,000 or so clones, around 85% found once; its top ten account for approximately 15%. The source material was peripheral blood. Receptors originate from a human donor in a cohort sampled during active COVID-19. Both conserved end residues are part of each CDR3. A D gene is named only where the DNA matches it firmly. Clone size is given for some rows only: seen once, a few or many times, or a class if the clone is expanded.

j_call d_call clone_size v_call cdr3_nt cdr3_aa
TRBJ1-6 - - TRBV30 TGTGCCTGGGCCGATCAAGGAGGTATTTCACCCCTCCACTTT CAWADQGGISPLHF
TRBJ2-7 - once TRBV12-3/TRBV12-4 TGTGCCAGCAGTCCTAGGATCAACGAGCAGTACTTC CASSPRINEQYF
TRBJ2-3 TRBD1 - TRBV9 TGTGCCAGCAGCGCCACAGGGGGGAGGACAGATACGCAGTATTTT CASSATGGRTDTQYF
TRBJ1-1 - - TRBV29-1 TGCAGCGTTGAAGCCAGGGCTCGGACTGAAGCTTTCTTT CSVEARARTEAFF
TRBJ2-5 - - TRBV6-2/TRBV6-3 TGTGCCAGCAGTAGCGGCCAAGAGACCCAGTACTTC CASSSGQETQYF
TRBJ2-7 TRBD1 - TRBV28 TGTGCCAGCAGTTCGTCCGGGACAGGGACCTACGAGCAGTACTTC CASSSSGTGTYEQYF
TRBJ2-5 TRBD1 - TRBV18 TGTGCCAGCTCGCACAAACGACAGGGGTACGGGGAGACCCAGTACTTC CASSHKRQGYGETQYF
TRBJ1-2 - - TRBV25-1 TGTGCCGCCAGCGGGGTTAACTATGGCTACACCTTC CAASGVNYGYTF
TRBJ1-1 TRBD1 - TRBV5-6 TGTGCCAGCAGCTTGGCGAGGGGGCTGAGGATGAACACTGAAGCTTTCTTT CASSLARGLRMNTEAFF
TRBJ1-2 TRBD1 - TRBV19 TGTGCCAGTAGTACACGGGACAGCCTTAACTATGGCTACACCTTC CASSTRDSLNYGYTF
TRBJ2-1 TRBD2 - TRBV28 TGTGCCAGCAGTTTCCGGGGCGGGGGGGCATTTGAGCAGTTCTTC CASSFRGGGAFEQFF
TRBJ2-3 TRBD2 - TRBV5-4 TGTGCCAGCAGCCTAGCGGTATTCACAGATACGCAGTATTTT CASSLAVFTDTQYF
TRBJ2-3 TRBD1 - TRBV19 TGTGCCAGTAGGGACAGGGTTTCAGATACGCAGTATTTT CASRDRVSDTQYF
TRBJ1-4 TRBD1 - TRBV10-3 TGTGCCACCTCTCGGACAGGGGGGGAAAAACTGTTTTTT CATSRTGGEKLFF
TRBJ2-4 TRBD2 - TRBV6-5 TGTGCCAGCAGTTACTCGCGGGGGGCAGCCAAAAACATTCAGTACTTC CASSYSRGAAKNIQYF
TRBJ2-7 - - TRBV5-1 TGCGCCAGCAGCCCGAGACAGGAATCCTACGAGCAGTACTTC CASSPRQESYEQYF
TRBJ2-1 TRBD2 - TRBV7-9 TGTGCCAGCAGCCCTTTCACTGCTAGCGGGGGGGCGAATGAGCAGTTCTTC CASSPFTASGGANEQFF
TRBJ1-1 - - TRBV6-5 TGTGCCAGCCTAAGAACCGTGAACACTGAAGCTTTCTTT CASLRTVNTEAFF
TRBJ1-1 - few TRBV6-5 TGTGCCAGCAGTAACGGGGTGGTAATAACTGAAGCTTTCTTT CASSNGVVITEAFF
TRBJ2-7 TRBD1 - TRBV5-8 TGTGCCAGCAGCTTTGACAGGGGGCCCTTCGGGCAGTACTTC CASSFDRGPFGQYF